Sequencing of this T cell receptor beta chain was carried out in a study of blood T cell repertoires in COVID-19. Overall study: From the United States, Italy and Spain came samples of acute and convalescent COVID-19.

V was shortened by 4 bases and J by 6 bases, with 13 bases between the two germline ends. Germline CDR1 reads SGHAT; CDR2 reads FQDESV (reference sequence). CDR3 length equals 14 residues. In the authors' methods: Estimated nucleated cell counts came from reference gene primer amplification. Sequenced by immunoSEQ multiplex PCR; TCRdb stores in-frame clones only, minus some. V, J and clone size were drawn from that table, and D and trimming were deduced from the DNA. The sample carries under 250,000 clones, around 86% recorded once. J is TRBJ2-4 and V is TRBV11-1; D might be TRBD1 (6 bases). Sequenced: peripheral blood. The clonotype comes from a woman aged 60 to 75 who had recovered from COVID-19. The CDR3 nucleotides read TGTGCCAGCAGCTCCGGACAGTCCAGAAACATTCAGTACTTC. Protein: CASSSGQSRNIQYF.